This T cell receptor (beta chain) is drawn from a study of blood T cell repertoires in COVID-19. At the level of the study: Samples of COVID-19 (acute and convalescent) were obtained from the United States, Italy and Spain. PBMCs, B-cell-depleted T cells, or T cells were the source of the cDNA or gDNA that made up the material.

Participant ages covered about 18 to 100 years across 25 or so US areas. All exposed participants met a person with COVID-19 within 2 weeks before entering the study. Germline V CDR1 and CDR2: SGHRS, YFSETQ. The CDR3 has 15 amino acids. Trimming cost V 2 bases and J 6 bases; bases outside gene matches: 9. Assay: immunoSEQ multiplex PCR; the TCRdb copy retains only in-frame clones and omits some. The profile shows roughly 150,000 clones, 70% to 85% of them singletons. Material: PBMCs or T cells enriched from blood (not recorded which). The rearrangement uses TRBV5-1 and TRBJ2-3; 7 nucleotides agree with TRBD1. This TCR derives from a woman aged 18-29 years who had been exposed to COVID-19. For the CDR3, the DNA is TGCGCCAGCAGCTTCCAACAGGGGACCGGGGATACGCAGTATTTT. It encodes CASSFQQGTGDTQYF.